The 13 T cell receptor beta chains in this list originate from one sample, sequenced in a study of T cell repertoires in cytomegalovirus infection. TCRdb passed the reads through MiXCR, listing each CDR3 protein once. Of about 600,000 distinct CDR3 sequences listed, approximately 24% are singletons. Material for sequencing was CD8+ T cells from PBMCs. The receptor source for this set is a human donor in good health (CMV status not recorded). Some clones in this sample may be carry-over from other donors' samples.

This clonotype was detected a few times. V usage is TRBV6-6 and J usage is TRBJ1-2; D may be TRBD1 (6 bases). This CDR3 has 14 residues. Per the germline V gene, CDR1 is MNHNY and CDR2 is SVGAGI (reference sequence). The germline V and J ends were trimmed by 2 bases and 3 bases, with 10 bases remaining between them. The CDR3, as DNA: TGTGCCAGCAGTTACGGGGGCAGTGACTATGGCTACACCTTC. Amino acids: CASSYGGSDYGYTF.

There are many counts of this clonotype. The V call is TRBV6-1, the J call TRBJ1-6, with TRBD1 matching over 8 bases. The CDR3 sequence is 15 residues long. J gave up 5 bases and V 6 bases, and 6 bases lay outside the gene matches. Germline CDR1 and CDR2: MNHNS and SASEGT. The chain's CDR3 is CASSQGQEDNSPLHF. DNA of the CDR3: TGTGCCAGCAGCCAGGGACAGGAAGATAATTCACCCCTCCACTTT.

This clonotype was detected ten times or more. The chain recombines TRBV7-8 with TRBJ1-4; D perhaps matches TRBD1 (5 bases). V lost 5 bases, J lost 2 bases, and 12 bases lay in between. Germline V gene data show CDR1 as SGHVS and CDR2 as FQNEAQ. The CDR3 runs to 15 residues. The CDR3 nucleotides read TGTGCCAGCAGCCCTGAATACAGGACTAATGAAAAACTGTTTTTT. It is translated as CASSPEYRTNEKLFF.

In regard to this clonotype: Given a much more abundant clone one base away, this may be a read error. The chain links TRBV10-3 to TRBJ2-3; 7 bases map to TRBD1. V shed 8 bases and J 4 bases; nucleotides not matched to a gene: 9. CDR3 length: 14 residues. Germline V lookup: CDR1 ENHRY, CDR2 SYGVKD. In DNA form, the CDR3 reads TGTGCCATCTCTGGCGAGGGGGCCGCAGATACGCAGTATTTT. It codes for CAISGEGAADTQYF.

The chain recombines TRBV5-4 with TRBJ2-1, with 10 positions matching TRBD1. CDR1 is SGHNT, CDR2 YYREEE, per germline (reference sequence). V was pared by 0 bases and J by 5 bases, with 8 bases of the junction left unmatched. The CDR3 contains 17 residues. The CDR3 protein is CASSLGPGQGMDNEQFF. As DNA, the CDR3 is TGTGCCAGCAGCTTGGGTCCGGGACAGGGGATGGACAATGAGCAGTTCTTC.

This clonotype was seen a single time. A much larger clone lies one base from this, so it may be a read error. The chain has TRBV7-2 and TRBJ2-2; D is perhaps TRBD2 (6 bases). Germline CDR1 is SGHTA and CDR2 is FQGNSA. This CDR3 is built from 15 residues. V was shortened by 1 base and J by 3 bases, with 9 bases between the two germline ends. The CDR3 sequence: CASSLGLVDTGELFF. The CDR3 nucleotides are TGTGCCAGCAGCTTAGGACTAGTAGACACCGGGGAGCTGTTTTTT.

This chain uses TRBV7-9 with TRBJ1-2, with D maybe TRBD1 (6 bases). With 5 bases removed from V and 14 bases from J, the gap between germline ends came to 24 bases. CDR1 SEHNR and CDR2 FQNEAQ come from the germline V gene (reference sequence). The CDR3 is 14 residues long. As DNA, the CDR3 is TGTGCCAGCAGCACATTGGGGGCTAACTACTACTTGACCTTC. This codes for CASSTLGANYYLTF.

This clonotype was recorded once. The junction shows a germline mismatch at one end, possibly a read error. Written as DNA, the CDR3 is TGTACCAGCAGTTACTCGGAGGACAGGGCTAGCACAGATACGCAGTATTTT. It encodes CTSSYSEDRASTDTQYF. The V and J genes are TRBV6-2 or TRBV6-3 and TRBJ2-3; TRBD1 matches at 8 bases. This CDR3 has 17 amino acids. The germline V gene encodes CDR1 MNHEY and CDR2 SVGEGT.

Turning to this clonotype: Mismatch with germline at one junction end may stem from a read error. The chain joins TRBV7-3 to TRBJ2-1; 8 bases agree with TRBD1. The CDR3 runs 20 residues. CDR1 is SGHTA, CDR2 FQGTGA, per germline. The DNA for the CDR3 is TGTGCCAGCAGCTTAGGGCCCCTCCCCCCTCCGGGACAGGACTACAATGAGCGGTTCTTC. Translation gives CASSLGPLPPPGQDYNERFF.

The V and J genes are TRBV6-5 and TRBJ2-1; D may correspond to TRBD1 or TRBD2 (5 bases each). Trimming stripped 2 bases from V and 6 bases from J, with 14 bases between. This CDR3 is built from 15 residues. CDR1 is MNHEY and CDR2 is SVGAGI in the germline V gene. CDR3 amino acids: CASSYRDPSTNEQFF. The CDR3 DNA sequence: TGTGCCAGCAGTTACCGGGACCCTAGCACCAATGAGCAGTTCTTC.

The V gene is TRBV5-6, the J gene TRBJ2-7; maybe TRBD2 (5 bases). Germline V lookup: CDR1 SGHDT, CDR2 YYEEEE. This CDR3 region has 13 residues. V lost 4 bases and J 2 bases, leaving 10 bases between the germline ends. The CDR3 spells CASSAGITYEQYV. The CDR3 nucleotides read TGTGCCAGCAGCGCCGGGATTACCTACGAGCAGTACGTC.

This chain uses TRBV7-9 with TRBJ1-4; the match to TRBD1 covers 7 bases. The germline V gene has CDR1 SEHNR and CDR2 FQNEAQ (reference sequence). With V trimmed by 4 bases and J by 8 bases, 10 bases remained unmatched. This CDR3 region has 15 residues. The CDR3 sequence is CASSSPTGSGEKLFF. In DNA form, the CDR3 reads TGTGCCAGCAGCTCCCCGACAGGGAGCGGGGAAAAACTGTTTTTT.

In regard to this clonotype: Being one base from a much bigger clone, this may be a read error. The V call is TRBV6-2 or TRBV6-3, the J call TRBJ2-1, with D hard to call. CDR3 length: 14 amino acids. V gave up 2 bases and J gave up 5 bases, with 10 bases separating them. Germline loops: CDR1 MNHEY, CDR2 SVGEGT. The CDR3 region is CASSYDAAHNEQFF. Here the CDR3 DNA reads TGTGCCAGCAGTTACGACGCGGCTCACAATGAGCAGTTCTTC.